This T cell receptor (beta chain) was sequenced for a study of vaccination effects on CD4 cells after COVID-19 (dated by TCRdb to between 2021 and 2023). For the study in its entirety: Post-vaccine samples across the study were collected a median of 72 days after the second dose, with a range of 14 to 241. The study compared SARS-CoV-2 spike-specific CD4+ TCR repertoires before and after mRNA vaccination in COVID-19 convalescent patients and infection-naive vaccine recipients. Altogether, nine to ten COVID-19 convalescent patients and a few SARS-CoV-2-naive healthy vaccine recipients made up the full study. Cultures from other donors in the study were sequenced using the Oncomine TCR Beta short-read assay on an Illumina iSeq 100.

For this chain, trimming is 2 bases at the V end and 10 bases at the J end, and the number of junction bases without a gene match is 7. Looking up the germline V gene yields CDR1 MNHEY and CDR2 SVGAGI. Counted from cysteine to phenylalanine, this CDR3 has 13 amino acids. This entry keeps only the CDR3 DNA: 39 bases, framed from base 1. The ViraFEST assay stimulated PBMC with viral peptide pools and then used TCR sequencing to identify antigen-specific CD4+ T cell clonotypes by expansion. After more than 9 days of culture, CD4+ T cells were isolated with the EasySep CD4+ T cell isolation kit. Each participant got two doses of an mRNA SARS-CoV-2 vaccine, either BNT162b2 or mRNA-1273. None of the healthy vaccine recipients had a prior SARS-CoV-2 infection, which was confirmed by nucleocapsid antibody tests that came back negative both before and after vaccination. A few million PBMC per well were cultured in IMDM with roughly 5% human AB serum, around 10 IU/ml IL-2 and gentamicin, plus 10 ug/ml peptides. Half of the culture medium was replaced with fresh IL-2-containing medium on days 3 and 7. Unless otherwise noted, each peptide stimulation condition was cultured in triplicate wells. PBMC were separated from whole blood using Ficoll-Paque Plus gradient centrifugation and were then either cryopreserved at -140C or used fresh. The spike proteins of SARS-CoV-2 and of the common cold coronaviruses HCoV-NL63, HCoV-OC43 and HCoV-229E were spanned by overlapping peptide pools. The QIAamp micro DNA kit was used to extract genomic DNA from the cultured CD4+ T cells.

Receptor amplification or capture employed the immunoSEQ multiplex PCR assay. DNA from the cultured, isolated CD4+ T cells was subjected to TCR beta CDR3 sequencing. On the study's bioinformatics: Non-productive TCR sequences were removed and reads were trimmed to the CDR3 region, keeping CDR3s of at least 7 amino acids. The MANAFEST web app was used to identify antigen-specific clonotypes by comparing expansion in peptide wells with expansion in reference cultures. To count as positive, a clone had to show expansion at FDR<0.05 compared with the reference and with all other wells, an odds ratio above 5, and a frequency above 0.1% in two replicate wells. A clonotype was defined as cross-reactive if the clonotype was significantly expanded both in SARS-CoV-2 spike wells and in at least one common cold coronavirus spike condition. CDR3 similarity was assessed by Levenshtein distance using the stringdist R package, and unrooted trees were constructed with ape in R 3.6.1. In TCRdb, the immuneACCESS table is reduced to in-frame sequences with V and J assigned. These tables do not hold every clone; where another copy was compared, an unresolved V gene accounts for under half, and the others remain unexplained. V, J and clone size reflect that table, while D and trimming were determined from the DNA. This sample is represented by about 31,000 clones; roughly four fifths of them were singletons. Together, the top ten hold roughly 15% of the sample.

As for this clone: What antigen it recognizes has not been identified. No per-base quality is available; no much larger clone lies one base away.

Paper-wide results and their limitations: Only a small number of convalescent patients were included, and no early post-infection timepoints were available, which limited the study. Clones induced by infection and clones induced by vaccination both contracted markedly at late timepoints after vaccination, which fits with T cell responses waning over time. In healthy vaccine recipients, vaccine-induced clones were almost all SARS-CoV-2 mono-reactive, with only 1 of 255 cross-reactive with common cold coronaviruses.

Rearrangement joined TRBV6-5 to TRBJ1-1, with TRBD1 identical over 7 junction bases. The TCR originated in a human donor who received a COVID-19 vaccine. Sequenced material: CD4+ T cells from PBMCs cultured with HCoV-229E spike peptides, taken after COVID-19 vaccination. The cell subset or site label, read with the paper, signifies: HCoV-229E spike overlapping peptide pool stimulation. This receptor carries the CDR3 CASSYLTGEGAFF. The nucleotides read TGTGCCAGCAGTTACCTAACAGGGGAGGGAGCTTTCTTT.